This TCR beta chain was found in a study of T-cell memory formation after mild COVID-19. Background on the study: TCR clusters were mostly confined to one donor each. Findings and limits, study-wide: Pre-infection memory contained some responding clones, which suggested that cross-reactive memory had joined. Clones contracting over day 15 to 85 were CD4/CD8 balanced, with later expanders leaning CD4+. CD4+ contracting clones lay mainly in CM and EM, CD8+ ones in EMRA.

A remark on this clonotype: As yet, its antigen is unknown.

TCRdb redid the calling of the 5' RACE reads with MiXCR, one entry per CDR3 protein. The sample comprises 400,000 or so distinct CDR3 sequences, 20% of which are singletons, and around 8.4% rests with the top ten. The CDR3 sequence is 16 residues long. Germline CDR1 reads ENHRY; CDR2 reads SYGVKD. Trimming cost V 4 bases and J 0 bases, with 14 bases left between them. Material for sequencing was PBMCs or a T cell subset sorted from them (not recorded which). The clonotype comes from an adult woman who had mild COVID-19 (a few samples of this study predate the infection). Cell type and time point are not known. This chain connects TRBV10-3 to TRBJ2-3, with D perhaps matching TRBD1 (6 bases). Here the CDR3 reads CAISGYREISTDTQYF. CDR3 DNA: TGTGCCATCAGTGGTTACAGGGAGATTAGCACAGATACGCAGTATTTT.